Sequencing of this T cell receptor (beta chain) was carried out in a study of blood T cell repertoires in COVID-19. Study summary: Sources were T cells, B-cell-depleted T cells, or PBMCs; the material itself was cDNA or gDNA.

Germline CDR1 reads SQVTM; CDR2 reads ANQGSEA. The J segment lost 3 bases and the V segment lost 3 bases, leaving 8 bases of the junction unmatched. The CDR3 runs to 14 residues. The table came from immunoSEQ multiplex PCR; TCRdb's copy has only in-frame clones and leaves some out. The sample holds more than 95,000 clones, approximately 80% seen once. The chain combines TRBV29-1 with TRBJ2-7; 7 nucleotides align to TRBD1. Sequenced: peripheral blood. This clonotype originated in a human donor in a cohort sampled during active COVID-19. CDR3 bases: TGCAGCGTTGAGATAGGGGGACAGCACTACGAGCAGTACTTC. Translation: CSVEIGGQHYEQYF.